The 9 T cell receptor beta chains below all came from one sample that was sequenced in a study of shared clonotypes between healthy human individuals. Sequencing was performed with immunoSEQ multiplex PCR; in TCRdb, only in-frame clones are kept and a portion is missing. The sample carries over 2 million clones, 85% to 95% recorded once. Material: naive CD4+ T cells from PBMCs. Subset given: CD45RA+ positively selected. These receptors all come from a young man in good health. Some clones in this sample may be carry-over from other donors' samples.

V gene TRBV11-2 combines with J gene TRBJ2-3; possibly TRBD2 for D (6 bases). The CDR3 has 14 amino acids. Germline lookup yields CDR1 SGHAT and CDR2 FQNNGV. V was shortened by 5 bases and J by 4 bases, with 13 bases between the two germline ends. CDR3 DNA: TGTGCCAGCAGCCCAGGGACTCCCCCAGATACGCAGTATTTT. Amino acid sequence: CASSPGTPPDTQYF.

The chain employs TRBV5-6 and TRBJ2-3; TRBD2 matches 7 bases. The CDR3 loop spans 15 amino acids. With V trimmed by 0 bases and J by 8 bases, 9 bases remained unmatched. CDR1 SGHDT and CDR2 YYEEEE come from the germline V gene. The CDR3 is CASSLDGFSGGTQYF. The CDR3 DNA reads TGTGCCAGCAGCTTGGACGGTTTTTCGGGGGGTACGCAGTATTTT. Together with reference TRBV5-6 and TRBJ2-3, the CDR3 gives the full variable domain: DAGVTQSPTHLIKTRGQQVTLRCSPKSGHDTVSWYQQALGQGPQFIFQYYEEEERQRGNFPDRFSGHQFPNYSSELNVNALLLGDSALYLCASSLDGFSGGTQYFGPGTRLTVL.

The chain couples TRBV5-3 to TRBJ1-1, with 8 bases matching TRBD1. TRBV5-3 is noted as an ORF with a role that remains uncertain. The V gene end was trimmed by 1 base and the J gene end by 4 bases; junction bases not matched to a gene: 15. This CDR3 is 18 amino acids long. DNA of the CDR3: TGTGCCAGAAGCTTGAGGGGGGTGACAGGGGTTAGTAGCACTGAAGCTTTCTTT. This sequence encodes CARSLRGVTGVSSTEAFF.

The chain employs TRBV6-5 and TRBJ1-2, with D possibly matching TRBD1 (5 bases). The CDR3 runs 15 residues. CDR1 is MNHEY and CDR2 is SVGAGI in the germline V gene. The V and J ends lost 5 bases and 3 bases respectively, with 16 bases between them. DNA of the CDR3: TGTGCCAGCAGTCGCCAGACCCGAGGGGACTATGGCTACACCTTC. This codes for CASSRQTRGDYGYTF.

This CDR3 is CASSPNPSGTNNEQFF. DNA of the CDR3: TGCGCCAGCAGCCCCAACCCTAGCGGGACTAACAATGAGCAGTTCTTC. The J gene is TRBJ2-1, the V gene TRBV5-1; 9 bases line up with TRBD2. Trimming at V came to 4 bases and at J to 5 bases, leaving 10 bases not matched to a gene. The CDR3 loop spans 16 amino acids. In germline, CDR1 is SGHRS, CDR2 YFSETQ.

The gene calls are TRBV5-1 and TRBJ2-7; D possibly corresponds to TRBD1 (6 bases). Germline-derived CDR1 and CDR2 are SGHRS and YFSETQ. This CDR3 has 14 amino acids. V shed 4 bases and J shed 4 bases, with 15 bases lying between them. CDR3 loop: CASSPKGVFYEQYF. CDR3 bases: TGCGCCAGCAGCCCGAAGGGGGTATTTTACGAGCAGTACTTC.

This rearrangement joins TRBV11-2 to TRBJ2-5; a possible D gene is TRBD1 (7 bases). From germline, CDR1 is SGHAT and CDR2 FQNNGV. This CDR3 is built from 15 residues. V was cut by 1 base and J by 1 base, with 10 bases left in between. CDR3 in amino acids: CASSLGGDSQETQYF. CDR3 bases: TGTGCCAGCAGCTTAGGGGGGGACAGCCAAGAGACCCAGTACTTC.

CDR3 loop: CASSPRGSGDTDTQYF. As DNA, the CDR3 is TGTGCCAGTAGTCCCCGGGGTAGCGGCGACACAGATACGCAGTATTTT. J is TRBJ2-3 and V is TRBV19; tentative D call: TRBD2 (6 bases). Germline V lookup: CDR1 LNHDA, CDR2 SQIVND (reference sequence). The CDR3 loop spans 16 amino acids. Deletions cut 5 bases from V and 2 bases from J, with 17 bases between.

The chain has TRBV6-5 and TRBJ2-7; 10 nucleotides match TRBD2. V trimming: 8 bases; J trimming: 0 bases; junction bases outside the gene matches: 10. Germline V gene lookup returns CDR1 MNHEY and CDR2 SVGAGI. This CDR3 comprises 16 residues. CDR3 in DNA: TGTGCCAGCCGTTTAGCGGGAGGCCCTTCCTCCTACGAGCAGTACTTC. It translates to CASRLAGGPSSYEQYF.